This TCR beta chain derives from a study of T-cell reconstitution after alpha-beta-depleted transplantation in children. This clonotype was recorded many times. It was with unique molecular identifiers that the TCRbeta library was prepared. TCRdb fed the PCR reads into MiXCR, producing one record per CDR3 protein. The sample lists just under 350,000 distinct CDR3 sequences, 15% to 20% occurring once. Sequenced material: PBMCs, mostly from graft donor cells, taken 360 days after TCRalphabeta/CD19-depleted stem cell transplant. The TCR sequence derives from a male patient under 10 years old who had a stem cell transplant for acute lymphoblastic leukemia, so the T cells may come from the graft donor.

CDR3 nucleotide sequence: TGTGCCAGCAGGGTGGGGACTAACGCCTACAATGAGCAGTTCTTC. Translated, it gives CASRVGTNAYNEQFF. The rearrangement links TRBV27 to TRBJ2-1; TRBD2 matches 7 bases. Looked up from germline, CDR1 is MNHEY and CDR2 is SMNVEV (reference sequence). This CDR3 has 15 amino acids. Trimming removed 6 bases from V and 2 bases from J; junction bases left unmatched: 7.